Listed here are 22 T cell receptor beta chains from one sample, sequenced in a study of a mutant IDH1 vaccine in newly diagnosed glioma. Time point indicated: week 23, last vaccination. One vaccine dose held 300 ug of mutant IDH1 20-mer peptide and came with topical imiquimod. Their antigen targets remain unknown. Only in-frame clones appear in the TCRdb table, and some are missing; sequencing was by immunoSEQ multiplex PCR. The table has about 44,000 clones, approximately 90% seen once. This specimen was PBMCs, taken from a glioma patient whose treatment included an IDH1 peptide vaccine. The receptors were sampled from a man over 45 with glioma.

V gene TRBV6-5 combines with J gene TRBJ1-6; the match to TRBD1 covers 7 bases. Germline values: CDR1 MNHEY, CDR2 SVGAGI. CDR3 length equals 13 residues. The V segment lost 6 bases and the J segment 10 bases; nucleotides outside the gene matches: 6. The CDR3 sequence: CASRTGVGSPLHF. Written as DNA, the CDR3 is TGTGCCAGCAGAACAGGGGTTGGATCACCCCTCCACTTT.

V gene TRBV5-1 combines with J gene TRBJ2-7; perhaps TRBD2 as D (5 bases). CDR1 and CDR2 from the germline V gene are SGHRS and YFSETQ. The CDR3 has 15 amino acids. The V gene lost 0 bases and the J gene lost 2 bases, with 12 bases spanning the gap. This chain's CDR3 is CASSLEMEATYEQYF. The CDR3 DNA reads as TGCGCCAGCAGCTTGGAGATGGAGGCGACCTACGAGCAGTACTTC.

The chain employs TRBV6-6 and TRBJ1-2; D is possibly TRBD1 (6 bases). The CDR3 sequence is 12 residues long. Germline CDR1 is MNHNY and CDR2 is SVGAGI (reference sequence). Trimming pared 10 bases from V and 14 bases from J, leaving 23 bases between. The CDR3 sequence: CATVRGAYGVTF. The CDR3 DNA sequence: TGTGCCACCGTTAGGGGGGCCTATGGGGTAACCTTC.

The chain carries TRBV28 and TRBJ1-3; D gene unclear. The CDR3 consists of 18 residues. Between the trimmed V and J ends, which lost 4 bases and 3 bases, there was a span of 22 bases. Germline V gene data show CDR1 as MDHEN and CDR2 as SYDVKM. The CDR3 protein is CASSSQEPLLYRGNTIYF. The CDR3, as DNA: TGTGCCAGCAGTTCCCAAGAACCCTTGCTTTATCGTGGAAACACCATATATTTT.

The genes are TRBV15 and TRBJ2-5; D tentatively fits TRBD1 or TRBD2 (7 bases each). The CDR3 loop spans 16 amino acids. Trimming took off 1 base at V and 6 bases at J, with 18 bases between the two ends. Per the germline V gene, CDR1 is LNHNV and CDR2 is YYDKDF (reference sequence). CDR3 sequence (DNA): TGTGCCACCAGCAGAGGAGGGACAGCGAGCGGGAAGACCCAGTACTTC. This gives the protein CATSRGGTASGKTQYF.

The chain carries TRBV27 and TRBJ1-1, with 8 bases aligning to TRBD1. Trimming cost V 7 bases and J 1 base; bases outside gene matches: 5. Germline assignment: CDR1 MNHEY and CDR2 SMNVEV (reference sequence). The CDR3 has 14 amino acids. The CDR3 sequence: CASTSGTGNTEAFF. In nucleotides, the CDR3 is TGTGCCAGCACCTCCGGGACAGGGAACACTGAAGCTTTCTTT.

V usage is TRBV11-2 and J usage is TRBJ2-1; 9 nucleotides align to TRBD1. The J segment lost 5 bases and the V segment lost 7 bases, leaving 12 bases of the junction unmatched. CDR1 SGHAT and CDR2 FQNNGV come from the germline V gene. The length of the CDR3 is 16 residues. The CDR3 DNA is TGTGCCAGCAACCCTTGGACGGGACAGGGAAACAATGAGCAGTTCTTC. Protein: CASNPWTGQGNNEQFF.

DNA of the CDR3: TGCAGCGTTGAAGGACTAGCGGGGGGCCGGGTAGATACGCAGTATTTT. It translates to CSVEGLAGGRVDTQYF. The chain employs TRBV29-1 and TRBJ2-3, with 13 bases lining up with TRBD2. From germline, CDR1 is SQVTM and CDR2 ANQGSEA. The CDR3 length is 16 residues. Trimming cost V 1 base and J 5 bases; bases outside gene matches: 6.

CDR3 amino acids: CASRGGAGQPQHF. The CDR3 DNA is TGTGCCAGCAGGGGGGGGGCCGGTCAGCCCCAGCATTTT. The chain is built from TRBV2 and TRBJ1-5, with TRBD1 as a possible D gene (6 bases). The CDR3 is made up of 13 amino acids. V lost 6 bases to trimming and J lost 6 bases, with 12 bases between them. The V gene's germline CDR1 is SNHLY and CDR2 FYNNEI.

The gene calls are TRBV7-8 and TRBJ2-5, with D unresolved. The CDR3 has 13 amino acids. Trimming left V 1 base short and J 5 bases short, with 8 bases between. Germline CDR1 is SGHVS and CDR2 is FQNEAQ. DNA for the CDR3: TGTGCCAGCAGCTTAGAAAGCCGGGAGACCCAGTACTTC. It translates to CASSLESRETQYF. The full variable domain, completed using reference TRBV7-8 and TRBJ2-5, is GAGVSQSPRYKVAKRGQDVALRCDPISGHVSLFWYQQALGQGPEFLTYFQNEAQLDKSGLPSDRFFAERPEGSVSTLKIQRTQQEDSAVYLCASSLESRETQYFGPGTRLLVL.

V usage is TRBV6-5 and J usage is TRBJ1-6; D might be TRBD1 (5 bases). CDR1 and CDR2 from the germline V gene are MNHEY and SVGAGI. This CDR3 has 12 residues. V was cut by 5 bases and J by 7 bases, with 6 bases left in between. The CDR3 spells CASSHRNSPLHF. CDR3 DNA: TGTGCCAGCAGTCACAGGAATTCACCCCTCCACTTT.

The chain uses TRBV6-6 and TRBJ2-7, with TRBD1 identical over 9 bases. V was pared by 0 bases and J by 3 bases, with 6 bases of the junction left unmatched. The germline CDR1 and CDR2 sequences are MNHNY and SVGAGI (reference sequence). CDR3 length equals 16 residues. The CDR3 loop is CASSYSTDRGYYEQYF. CDR3 DNA sequence: TGTGCCAGCAGTTACTCAACCGACAGGGGGTACTACGAGCAGTACTTC.

The chain recombines TRBV9 with TRBJ2-2; TRBD1 agrees at 10 bases. The germline CDR1 and CDR2 sequences are SGDLS and YYNGEE. The CDR3 has 15 amino acids. The V and J ends lost 5 bases and 3 bases, in that order; junction bases with no gene match: 4. Written as DNA, the CDR3 is TGTGCCAGCAGGCCGGGACAGGGGTACACCGGGGAGCTGTTTTTT. Translation: CASRPGQGYTGELFF.

This clone is a singleton in its sample. CDR3: CAWSPTGSSSDTQYF. The CDR3 DNA follows: TGTGCCTGGAGTCCGACAGGGAGTTCGTCGGATACGCAGTATTTT. The chain recombines TRBV30 with TRBJ2-3; 7 nucleotides agree with TRBD1. Germline V gives CDR1 GTSNPN, CDR2 SVGIG (reference sequence). This CDR3 comprises 15 residues. Unmatched junction bases numbered 11, after V lost 2 bases and J lost 6 bases.

This rearrangement joins TRBV10-1 to TRBJ1-6, with D tentatively TRBD1 (6 bases). Germline V CDR1 and CDR2: WNHNN, SYGVQD (reference sequence). The CDR3 totals 17 residues. Trimming removed 2 bases at V and 3 bases at J, with 14 bases between. This CDR3 reads CASSERGSLYYNSPLHF. In nucleotides, the CDR3 is TGCGCCAGCAGTGAGAGGGGGTCCCTCTACTATAATTCACCCCTCCACTTT.

This chain connects TRBV4-1 to TRBJ2-7; the D gene is possibly TRBD2 (6 bases). Trimming pared 0 bases from V and 4 bases from J, leaving 13 bases between. The CDR3 length is 15 residues. Germline CDR1 is MGHRA and CDR2 is YSYEKL. CDR3 DNA: TGCGCCAGCAGCCAAGATACGCGGGGTCGATACGAGCAGTACTTC. Protein: CASSQDTRGRYEQYF.

V usage is TRBV4-3 and J usage is TRBJ2-7; D is possibly TRBD2 (6 bases). The CDR3 totals 13 residues. Trimming left V 0 bases short and J 6 bases short, with 9 bases between. The germline V gene has CDR1 LGHNA and CDR2 YSLEER. The CDR3 is CASSQDWRGEQYF. The CDR3 DNA follows: TGCGCCAGCAGCCAAGATTGGAGGGGCGAGCAGTACTTC.

The V gene is TRBV5-4, the J gene TRBJ1-1; D is unclear. Germline loops: CDR1 SGHNT, CDR2 YYREEE (reference sequence). This CDR3 comprises 15 residues. Trimming removed 0 bases at V and 1 base at J, with 10 bases between. The CDR3 loop reads CASSLALGENTEAFF. CDR3 nucleotides: TGTGCCAGCAGCTTGGCCCTTGGGGAGAACACTGAAGCTTTCTTT.

This clone was observed once. The chain links TRBV28 to TRBJ1-2, with a tentative D call TRBD1 (5 bases). Trimming left V 2 bases short and J 5 bases short, with 9 bases between. CDR1 and CDR2 (germline): MDHEN, SYDVKM. The CDR3 extends over 13 amino acids. The chain's CDR3 is CASSLRQTYGYTF. The CDR3 DNA reads as TGTGCCAGCAGTTTAAGACAGACGTATGGCTACACCTTC.

V is TRBV5-1 and J is TRBJ1-2; D possibly corresponds to TRBD1 (5 bases). This CDR3 contains 14 residues. The ends were cut back, 0 bases at V and 4 bases at J, with 10 bases in the middle. CDR1 is SGHRS and CDR2 is YFSETQ in the germline V gene. The CDR3 bases are TGCGCCAGCAGCTTGGAGGGGCCTCTCTATGGCTACACCTTC. Protein sequence: CASSLEGPLYGYTF.

The chain has TRBV28 and TRBJ1-1; unclear D gene. This CDR3 spans 11 amino acids. CDR1 is MDHEN, CDR2 SYDVKM, per germline. Trimming took off 11 bases at V and 6 bases at J, with 13 bases between the two ends. The CDR3 DNA reads TGTGCCGGGAACCGGTGGGCTGAAGCTTTCTTT. This gives the protein CAGNRWAEAFF.

The rearrangement uses TRBV23-1 and TRBJ1-6, with TRBD1 matching 7 bases. TRBV23-1 carries the ORF label, with uncertain function. V trimming: 3 bases; J trimming: 8 bases; junction bases outside the gene matches: 13. The CDR3 runs 17 residues. In DNA, the CDR3 is TGCGCCAGCAGTCACCCCACATGGGGGGACAGTTATTCACCCCTCCACTTT. Protein product: CASSHPTWGDSYSPLHF.